This T cell receptor beta chain was obtained from a study of breast tumors, draining lymph nodes, adjacent tissues (dated by TCRdb to 2016 to 2018). As for the study more broadly: TCR beta repertoires were compared across tumor, adjacent nontumor tissue and axillary lymph nodes obtained from breast cancer patients. The study aimed to assess the relationships and possible T-cell exchange between tumor, surrounding tissue and draining lymph node repertoires in human breast cancer.

This clonotype has at least ten counts. Its antigen remains unidentified. Base qualities were left out, and no much larger clone turns up one base away. The sequencer listed for this sample is Illumina HiSeq 2000. Multiplex PCR amplification was used to generate the TCR beta chain libraries. The amplified TCR beta chain products were analyzed by high-throughput sequencing. TCRdb handled the public reads itself, with Q25 trimming in fastp and clone calling in MiXCR, and kept productive beta chains. One record per CDR3 amino acid sequence lists the most common genes and DNA. The sample yields tens of thousands of distinct CDR3 sequences; approximately 54% were counted once. The ten largest clonotypes hold roughly 19% of the sample. V is pared back by 6 bases and J by 3 bases, with 11 bases lying between the germline termini. The CDR3 runs 13 amino acids, cysteine and phenylalanine included. Kept here is only the CDR3 DNA, which spans 39 bases and is read in frame from base 1. According to the germline V gene (reference sequence), CDR1 reads MNHEY and CDR2 reads SMNVEV.

What the research found in general, with its limitations: The conclusion that tumor T cells originate in lymph nodes was framed as consistent with a hypothesis rather than directly demonstrated. Tumor T-cell repertoires showed less diversity than lymph node repertoires and more diversity than nontumor tissue repertoires, and tumor T-cell repertoires showed preferential V and J gene usage. In luminal-like breast cancer, tumor and nontumor tissue repertoires resembled each other significantly more than in basal-like breast cancer. The data were considered consistent with the idea that most tumor T cells come from the lymph node and then expand in tumor tissue.

The clonotype comes from a female donor with breast cancer. Some clones in this sample may be carry-over from other donors' samples. Recombination linked TRBV27 to TRBJ1-2; confidence is insufficient to name the D gene. Sequencing was done on a sample of breast tumor tissue. In nucleotide form, the sequence is TGTGCCAGCAGCCCCCTCGCAGACTATGGCTACACCTTC. Its protein product is CASSPLADYGYTF.